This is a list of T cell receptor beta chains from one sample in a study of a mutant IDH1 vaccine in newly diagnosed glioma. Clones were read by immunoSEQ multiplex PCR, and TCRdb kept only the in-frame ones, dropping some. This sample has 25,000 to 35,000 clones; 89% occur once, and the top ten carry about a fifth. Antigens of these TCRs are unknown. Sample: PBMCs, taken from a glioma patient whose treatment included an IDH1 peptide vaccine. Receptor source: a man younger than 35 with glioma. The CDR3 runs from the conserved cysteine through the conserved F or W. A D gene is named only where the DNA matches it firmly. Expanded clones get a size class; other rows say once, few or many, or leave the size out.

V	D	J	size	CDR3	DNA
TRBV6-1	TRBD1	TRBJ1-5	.	CASSFEDRVNQPQHF	TGTGCCAGCAGTTTTGAGGACAGGGTCAATCAGCCCCAGCATTTT
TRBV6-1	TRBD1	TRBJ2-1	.	CASSVDREPYNEQFF	TGTGCCAGCAGTGTCGACAGGGAGCCCTACAATGAGCAGTTCTTC
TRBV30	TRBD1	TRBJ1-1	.	CAWRETGSGAFF	TGTGCCTGGAGGGAGACAGGGTCTGGAGCTTTCTTT
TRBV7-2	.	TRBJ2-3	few	CASSATSANTQYF	TGTGCCAGCAGCGCCACTTCGGCTAATACGCAGTATTTT
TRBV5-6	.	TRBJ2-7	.	CASSRTRVDEQYF	TGTGCCAGCAGCCGTACACGCGTGGACGAGCAGTACTTC
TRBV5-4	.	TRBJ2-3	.	CASSLGGRGGDTQYF	TGTGCCAGCAGCTTGGGGGGCAGGGGAGGAGATACGCAGTATTTT
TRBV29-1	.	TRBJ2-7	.	CSASRGGAYEQYF	TGCAGCGCCTCTCGGGGAGGCGCCTACGAGCAGTACTTC
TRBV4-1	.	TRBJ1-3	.	CASTKGRNSGNTIYF	TGCGCCAGCACGAAGGGGCGGAACTCTGGAAACACCATATATTTT
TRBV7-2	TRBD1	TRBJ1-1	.	CASSEPGGYSNTEAFF	TGTGCCAGCAGCGAACCAGGGGGTTATTCGAACACTGAAGCTTTCTTT
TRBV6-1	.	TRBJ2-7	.	CASMKGQGSDEQYF	TGTGCCAGCATGAAGGGTCAGGGCTCCGACGAGCAGTACTTC
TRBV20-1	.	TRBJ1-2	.	CSALSRGYTF	TGCAGTGCCTTATCGAGGGGCTACACCTTC
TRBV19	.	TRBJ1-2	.	CASSITQGNYGYTF	TGTGCCAGTAGTATAACCCAGGGGAACTATGGCTACACCTTC
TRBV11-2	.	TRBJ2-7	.	CASSSTGTGRYEQYF	TGTGCCAGCAGCTCCACCGGGACGGGGAGGTACGAGCAGTACTTC
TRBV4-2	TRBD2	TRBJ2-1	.	CASSHAPGTSGPLGGSDEQFF	TGTGCCAGCAGCCACGCCCCCGGGACTAGCGGGCCACTGGGGGGCTCCGATGAGCAGTTCTTC
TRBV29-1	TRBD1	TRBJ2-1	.	CSVSPDRGSMHEQFF	TGCAGCGTTAGCCCGGACAGGGGCTCTATGCATGAGCAGTTCTTC
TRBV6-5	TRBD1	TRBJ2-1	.	CASSYSTGDSEQFF	TGTGCCAGCAGTTACTCGACAGGGGACTCTGAGCAGTTCTTC
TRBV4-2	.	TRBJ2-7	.	CASSQDLGQPYEQYF	TGTGCCAGCAGCCAAGATCTCGGACAGCCCTACGAGCAGTACTTC
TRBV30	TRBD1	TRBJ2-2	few	CAWSSETGGRTGELFF	TGTGCCTGGAGTAGTGAGACAGGGGGCCGAACCGGGGAGCTGTTTTTT
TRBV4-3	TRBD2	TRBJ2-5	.	CASSQEGTSGRVGTQYF	TGCGCCAGCAGCCAAGAAGGGACTAGCGGGAGGGTTGGGACCCAGTACTTC
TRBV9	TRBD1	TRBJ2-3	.	CASSDDPTGTRTDTQYF	TGTGCCAGCAGCGATGATCCGACAGGGACCCGCACAGATACGCAGTATTTT
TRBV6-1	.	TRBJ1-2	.	CASSEMVENYGYTF	TGTGCCAGCAGTGAAATGGTGGAAAACTATGGCTACACCTTC
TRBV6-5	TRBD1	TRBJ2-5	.	CASSGRTGPQETQYF	TGTGCCAGCAGTGGGCGGACAGGGCCCCAAGAGACCCAGTACTTC
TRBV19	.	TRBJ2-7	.	CASSDRPYEQYF	TGTGCCAGTAGCGACAGGCCCTACGAGCAGTACTTC
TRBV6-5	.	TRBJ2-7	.	CASSRGGYEQYF	TGTGCCAGCAGTCGGGGAGGTTACGAGCAGTACTTC
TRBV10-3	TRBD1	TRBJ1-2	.	CASRDRDGYTF	TGTGCCTCCAGGGACAGGGATGGCTACACCTTC
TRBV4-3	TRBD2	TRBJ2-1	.	CASSQSHGLAGGNEQFF	TGCGCCAGCAGCCAATCCCATGGACTAGCGGGAGGCAATGAGCAGTTCTTC
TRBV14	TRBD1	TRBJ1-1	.	CASKGQTGVNTEAFF	TGTGCCAGCAAGGGACAGACAGGGGTGAACACTGAAGCTTTCTTT
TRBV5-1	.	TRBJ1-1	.	CASSFTTGSGTEAFF	TGCGCCAGCAGCTTTACGACAGGATCGGGCACTGAAGCTTTCTTT
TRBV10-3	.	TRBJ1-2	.	CAISEWETVVYTF	TGTGCCATCAGTGAGTGGGAGACAGTAGTCTACACCTTC
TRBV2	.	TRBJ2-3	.	CASRRPGGHTQYF	TGTGCCAGCAGACGACCAGGGGGGCATACGCAGTATTTT
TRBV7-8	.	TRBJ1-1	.	CASSLYSGPEAFF	TGTGCCAGCAGCTTATATTCAGGGCCTGAAGCTTTCTTT
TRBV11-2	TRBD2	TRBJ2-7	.	CASSPGLASYEQYF	TGTGCCAGCAGCCCGGGACTAGCCTCCTACGAGCAGTACTTC
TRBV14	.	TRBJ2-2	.	CASSQYPVGNTGELFF	TGTGCCAGCAGCCAGTACCCAGTGGGAAACACCGGGGAGCTGTTTTTT
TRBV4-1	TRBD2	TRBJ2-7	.	CASSQVRASGSPEQYF	TGCGCCAGCAGCCAAGTCCGGGCGAGCGGGAGCCCGGAGCAGTACTTC
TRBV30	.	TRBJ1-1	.	CAWSVRVGTEAFF	TGTGCCTGGAGTGTCCGGGTTGGTACTGAAGCTTTCTTT
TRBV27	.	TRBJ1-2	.	CASSLSPGGLGGDGYTF	TGTGCCAGCAGTTTATCCCCCGGTGGCCTTGGGGGGGATGGCTACACCTTC
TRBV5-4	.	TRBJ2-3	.	CASSLVEKGSQYF	TGTGCCAGCAGCTTGGTGGAGAAGGGTTCGCAGTATTTT
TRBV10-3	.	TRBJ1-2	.	CAISASGRGGYTF	TGTGCCATCAGTGCCTCGGGTAGGGGCGGCTACACCTTC
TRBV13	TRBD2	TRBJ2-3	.	CASSRTSGDSHTQYF	TGTGCCAGCAGCCGGACTAGCGGGGACAGCCATACGCAGTATTTT
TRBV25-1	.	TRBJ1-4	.	CASRLGANEKLFF	TGTGCCAGCAGATTAGGGGCTAATGAAAAACTGTTTTTT
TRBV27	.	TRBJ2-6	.	CASSLKASGANVLTF	TGTGCCAGCAGTTTAAAGGCCTCTGGGGCCAACGTCCTGACTTTC
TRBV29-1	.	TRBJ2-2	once	CSVVRADTGELFF	TGCAGCGTTGTAAGGGCAGACACCGGGGAGCTGTTTTTT
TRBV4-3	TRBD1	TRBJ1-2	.	CASSQVVTGGGYTF	TGCGCCAGCAGCCAAGTCGTAACAGGGGGTGGCTACACCTTC
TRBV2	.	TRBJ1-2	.	CASSATTANYGYTF	TGTGCCAGCAGTGCCACGACGGCTAACTATGGCTACACCTTC
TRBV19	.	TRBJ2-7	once	CASSIHEQYF	TGTGCCAGTAGTATCCACGAGCAGTACTTC
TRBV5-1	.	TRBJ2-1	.	CASSLDSASYNEQFF	TGCGCCAGCAGCTTGGACTCGGCATCCTACAATGAGCAGTTCTTC
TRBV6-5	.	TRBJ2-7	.	CASSPRFRETYEQYF	TGTGCCAGCAGTCCCCGTTTCAGGGAAACCTACGAGCAGTACTTC
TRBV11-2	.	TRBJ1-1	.	CASSPRGGQRTEAFF	TGTGCCAGCAGCCCTAGGGGGGGGCAAAGAACTGAAGCTTTCTTT
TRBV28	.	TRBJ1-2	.	CASSLKGYGYTF	TGTGCCAGCAGTTTAAAGGGATATGGCTACACCTTC
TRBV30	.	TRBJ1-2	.	CAWSHPPPMGALGYTF	TGTGCCTGGAGCCATCCACCGCCCATGGGGGCGCTTGGCTACACCTTC
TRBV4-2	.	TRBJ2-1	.	CASSQRILGGGGDEQFF	TGTGCCAGCAGCCAGAGGATTCTCGGAGGGGGGGGCGATGAGCAGTTCTTC
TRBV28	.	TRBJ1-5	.	CASRPPRSNQPQHF	TGTGCCAGCAGACCTCCCCGAAGCAATCAGCCCCAGCATTTT
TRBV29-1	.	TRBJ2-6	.	CSVFSGANVLTF	TGCAGCGTTTTCTCCGGGGCCAACGTCCTGACTTTC
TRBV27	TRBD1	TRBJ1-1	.	CASTLTRTGGSTEAFF	TGTGCCAGCACCCTAACTCGGACAGGGGGCTCGACTGAAGCTTTCTTT
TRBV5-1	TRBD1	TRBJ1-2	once	CASSLGHNSNRGRYPNYGYTF	TGCGCCAGCAGCTTGGGCCATAACTCTAACAGGGGGCGATATCCTAACTATGGCTACACCTTC
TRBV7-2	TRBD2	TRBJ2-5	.	CASSLGTITQYF	TGTGCCAGCAGCCTAGGGACTATAACCCAGTACTTC
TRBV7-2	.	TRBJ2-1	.	CASTGSLLLTVNEQFF	TGTGCCAGCACCGGCAGTCTACTCCTCACTGTCAATGAGCAGTTCTTC